The 21 T cell receptor beta chains below all came from one sample that was sequenced in a study of breast tumors, draining lymph nodes, adjacent tissues. Using its own MiXCR run on the multiplex PCR reads, TCRdb lists one record per CDR3 protein. The table lists roughly 15,000 distinct CDR3 sequences, 50% to 60% of them singletons. The sample was tumor-adjacent breast tissue. These receptors came from a female donor with breast cancer. Some clones in this sample may be carry-over from other donors' samples.

The J gene is TRBJ2-7, the V gene TRBV5-4; D call uncertain. The CDR3 has 14 amino acids. Germline V gene lookup returns CDR1 SGHNT and CDR2 YYREEE (reference sequence). The V end was cut by 0 bases, the J end by 7 bases, with 14 bases between. The CDR3 reads CASSLDSTPGEQYF. CDR3 bases: TGTGCCAGCAGCTTGGACAGCACACCTGGGGAGCAGTACTTC.

The chain carries TRBV10-3 and TRBJ2-7, with 7 nucleotides matching TRBD2. This CDR3 is 14 amino acids long. CDR1 is ENHRY and CDR2 is SYGVKD in the germline V gene. V shed 3 bases, J shed 10 bases, and the junction held 12 bases outside the gene matches. CDR3 DNA: TGTGCCATCAGTGATCGGGCGGGAGAGGAACGTCAGTACTTC. This gives the protein CAISDRAGEERQYF.

There are many counts of this clonotype. A read error may be the cause here, since a much bigger clone is one base away. The chain joins TRBV7-9 to TRBJ2-1, with 7 bases identical to TRBD1. The CDR3 length is 13 residues. Germline CDR1 SEHNR, CDR2 FQNEAQ (reference sequence). CDR3 loop: CAGSRQGPDEQFF. CDR3 coding DNA: TGTGCCGGCAGCAGACAGGGTCCTGATGAGCAGTTCTTC.

By share, this clonotype counts as medium-sized (0.01 to 0.1%). The rearrangement uses TRBV5-8 and TRBJ2-7; either TRBD1 or TRBD2 may fit D (5 bases each). The V and J ends lost 4 bases and 4 bases respectively, with 21 bases between them. The germline V gene encodes CDR1 SGHTS and CDR2 YDEGEE. CDR3 size: 16 residues. The CDR3 sequence is CASSVGPAIGVYEQYF. The CDR3 DNA follows: TGTGCCAGCAGCGTGGGACCTGCCATCGGGGTATACGAGCAGTACTTC.

The chain links TRBV29-1 to TRBJ1-1; D is uncertain. Germline CDR1 is SQVTM and CDR2 is ANQGSEA. This CDR3 has 11 residues. The CDR3 nucleotides are TGCACCGGACGGGAGAACACTGAAGCTTTCTTT. This codes for CTGRENTEAFF.

The rearrangement links TRBV29-1 to TRBJ2-7; 8 bases fit TRBD1. This CDR3 contains 13 residues. The junction had 3 bases not matched to a gene; V was cut back by 4 bases and J by 1 base. CDR1 is SQVTM, CDR2 ANQGSEA, per germline. The CDR3 loop reads CSVARTGSYEQYF. The CDR3 DNA follows: TGCAGCGTTGCAAGGACAGGGTCCTACGAGCAGTACTTC.

About this clonotype itself: Likely a read error: the CDR3 ends without its conserved phenylalanine or tryptophan. The DNA is left out, because the CDR3 cannot be placed on it with certainty; the CDR3 is given as TCRdb lists it. The rearrangement uses TRBV12-3 or TRBV12-4 and TRBJ2-5; TRBD1 is the table's D call, not checked against the DNA. The CDR3 length equals 11 residues, ends included. CDR3 amino acids: CASRHRAGNSV.

By share, this clonotype ranks as medium-sized. V gene TRBV20-1 combines with J gene TRBJ2-7, with 11 bases that match TRBD2. The ends lost 4 bases at V and 2 bases at J; junction bases unmatched: 7. The CDR3 length is 15 residues. Germline CDR1 DFQATT, CDR2 SNEGSKA (reference sequence). Here the CDR3 DNA reads TGCAGTGCTATAAAGGGGACTAGCGGTGCCTACGAGCAGTACTTC. Encoded protein: CSAIKGTSGAYEQYF.

The chain recombines TRBV7-3 with TRBJ2-7, with 8 positions matching TRBD1. The CDR3 loop spans 14 amino acids. Germline V CDR1 and CDR2: SGHTA, FQGTGA. Trimming cost V 5 bases and J 0 bases; bases outside gene matches: 3. The CDR3 protein is CASSPQGGSYEQYF. Written as DNA, the CDR3 is TGTGCCAGCAGCCCACAGGGGGGCTCCTACGAGCAGTACTTC.

This clonotype showed up just a few times. The rearrangement links TRBV14 to TRBJ2-7, with 11 bases that match TRBD2. CDR3 length: 13 amino acids. The germline gives CDR1 SGHDN, CDR2 FVKESK. CDR3 protein: CALGLAGAYEQYF. Here the CDR3 DNA reads TGTGCTCTCGGACTAGCGGGTGCCTACGAGCAGTACTTC. The complete variable domain, with remaining parts taken from reference TRBV14 and TRBJ2-7, reads EAGVTQFPSHSVIEKGQTVTLRCDPISGHDNLYWYRRVMGKEIKFLLHFVKESKQDESGMPNNRFLAERTGGTYSTLKVQPAELEDSGVYFCALGLAGAYEQYFGPGTRLTVT.

This clonotype was seen many times. The chain is built from TRBV11-2 and TRBJ1-3; D not certain. There are 11 residues in the CDR3. Trimming removed 8 bases at V and 6 bases at J, with 8 bases between. Germline CDR1 and CDR2: SGHAT and FQNNGV. The CDR3 spells CASFWENTIYF. As DNA, the CDR3 is TGTGCCAGCTTTTGGGAAAACACCATATATTTT.

On this clonotype itself: One end of the junction does not line up with germline, which may come from a read error. V usage is TRBV11-2 and J usage is TRBJ2-6; D remains ambiguous. The CDR3 consists of 15 residues. Per the germline V gene, CDR1 is SGHAT and CDR2 is FQNNGV. The CDR3 DNA reads TGCGCCAGCAGAGTATCGATCGCTGCGGCCAACGTCCTGACTTTC. This encodes CASRVSIAAANVLTF. The full variable domain, with the rest looked up from reference TRBV11-2 and TRBJ2-6, is EAGVAQSPRYKIIEKRQSVAFWCNPISGHATLYWYQQILGQGPKLLIQFQNNGVVDDSQLPKDRFSAERLKGVDSTLKIQPAKLEDSAVYLCASRVSIAAANVLTFGAGSRLTVL.

The chain employs TRBV9 and TRBJ1-4; 8 bases map to TRBD1. Germline CDR1 is SGDLS and CDR2 is YYNGEE. The CDR3 runs 19 residues. Trimming cost V 0 bases and J 8 bases; bases outside gene matches: 18. CDR3 in amino acids: CASSVDQGARSGANEKLFF. The CDR3 DNA reads as TGTGCCAGCAGCGTAGATCAGGGGGCCCGCTCTGGGGCCAACGAAAAACTGTTTTTT.

V gene TRBV2 combines with J gene TRBJ1-2; D may be TRBD1 (5 bases). Trimming pared 3 bases from V and 4 bases from J, leaving 9 bases between. Germline V gene data show CDR1 as SNHLY and CDR2 as FYNNEI. The length of the CDR3 is 13 residues. The CDR3 reads CASSDRGAYGYTF. The CDR3 nucleotides read TGTGCCAGCAGTGATAGGGGCGCCTATGGCTACACCTTC.

This clonotype has a count of ten or more. This rearrangement joins TRBV27 to TRBJ1-6; no firm D call. The CDR3 has 14 amino acids. V was clipped by 9 bases and J by 10 bases, with 19 bases between them. Germline V gene sequence: CDR1 MNHEY, CDR2 SMNVEV (reference sequence). CDR3: CASSTDRKRSPLHF. CDR3 nucleotides: TGTGCCAGTTCGACGGACCGGAAGAGGTCACCCCTCCACTTT.

By share, this clonotype ranks as medium-sized. V and J are TRBV5-5 and TRBJ2-3; TRBD2 might be the D (6 bases). Germline values: CDR1 SGHKS, CDR2 YYEKEE (reference sequence). The V end was cut by 4 bases, the J end by 2 bases, with 11 bases between. The CDR3 sequence is 14 residues long. In DNA form, the CDR3 reads TGTGCCAGCAGCCCACGGGAGAACACAGATACGCAGTATTTT. It codes for CASSPRENTDTQYF.

The chain joins TRBV20-1 to TRBJ1-2; 9 bases line up with TRBD1. V lost 6 bases, J lost 7 bases, and 15 bases stayed unmatched. Germline V gives CDR1 DFQATT, CDR2 SNEGSKA (reference sequence). This CDR3 is built from 15 residues. For the CDR3, the DNA is TGCAGTGCACCTCTCCTAGGACAGGGGACTGCTGGCTACACCTTC. Protein: CSAPLLGQGTAGYTF.

This clonotype was counted at least ten times. The chain links TRBV29-1 to TRBJ1-1; weak D call: TRBD1 (5 bases). Trimming stripped 2 bases from V and 10 bases from J, with 14 bases between. Germline V gene lookup returns CDR1 SQVTM and CDR2 ANQGSEA. The CDR3 loop spans 12 amino acids. CDR3 DNA sequence: TGCAGCGTTGAACACGGGGGGAGCGGAGCTTTCTTT. Translated: CSVEHGGSGAFF. The full variable domain, with the rest looked up from reference TRBV29-1 and TRBJ1-1, is SAVISQKPSRDICQRGTSLTIQCQVDSQVTMMFWYRQQPGQSLTLIATANQGSEATYESGFVIDKFPISRPNLTFSTLTVSNMSPEDSSIYLCSVEHGGSGAFFGQGTRLTVV.

By its share, this clonotype is medium-sized (0.01 to 0.1%). This chain's CDR3 is CASAGGTSAGGGELFF. Here the CDR3 DNA reads TGCGCCAGCGCCGGTGGGACTAGCGCCGGGGGCGGGGAGCTGTTTTTT. The V gene is TRBV5-1, the J gene TRBJ2-2, with 10 bases fitting TRBD2. Trimming took 7 bases from V and 7 from J; bases not matched to a gene: 13. Germline CDR1 reads SGHRS; CDR2 reads YFSETQ. This CDR3 has 16 residues.

This CDR3 reads CASSLNVDSPLHF. The CDR3 DNA reads as TGTGCCAGCAGCTTAAACGTAGACTCACCCCTCCACTTT. The rearrangement links TRBV7-3 to TRBJ1-6; D is uncertain. The CDR3 covers 13 residues. Germline V gene sequence: CDR1 SGHTA, CDR2 FQGTGA. V was shortened by 1 base and J by 10 bases, with 8 bases between the two germline ends.

V is TRBV12-3 or TRBV12-4 and J is TRBJ1-1, with D unclear. This CDR3 has 14 residues. V shed 7 bases and J shed 1 base, with 13 bases lying between them. The CDR3 DNA sequence: TGTGCCAGCACCGACAACCCCCCGAACACTGAAGCTTTCTTT. Amino acids: CASTDNPPNTEAFF.